What follows describes a single T cell receptor (beta chain). The data belong to a study of blood T cell repertoires in COVID-19. Deletions cut 3 bases from V and 6 bases from J, with 12 bases between. This CDR3 spans 15 amino acids. Germline CDR1 and CDR2: SGHTA and FQGNSA. This table comes from immunoSEQ multiplex PCR, and its TCRdb copy is limited to in-frame clones, with some not included. The sample consists of 200,000 to 250,000 clones, approximately 80% of them appearing once. Sequencing used PBMCs or T cells enriched from blood (not recorded which). The chain combines TRBV7-2 with TRBJ1-6, with a weak D call TRBD1 (6 bases). This clonotype was obtained from a man aged 40-49 years who had recovered from COVID-19. The CDR3 nucleotides are TGTGCCAGCAGCTTTGGGGGCAGGGGTAATTCACCCCTCCACTTT. Its protein product is CASSFGGRGNSPLHF.